In this sample, the clone carrying this T cell receptor (beta chain) turned up once. Its antigen is as yet unknown. Patients were ruled out by autoimmune disease history or systemic immunosuppression. Profiling relied on immunoSEQ multiplex PCR, and the TCRdb table lists in-frame clones only, not all of them. This sample has over 55,000 clones; 65% to 85% occur once, and the top ten carry 7% to 9.5%. The sample is drawn from a study of OX40 agonist ivuxolimab in advanced cancers. Study-wide background: More than 35% of patients had received prior checkpoint inhibitor therapy. Partial responses, seen in three patients, involved one hepatocellular carcinoma and two cutaneous melanomas. Overall study findings and caveats: CD4+ and CD8+ blood T cells expanded clonally by week 6 at 0.1 to 3.0 mg/kg.

Germline loops: CDR1 MNHEY, CDR2 SVGAGI. The V gene lost 2 bases and the J gene lost 3 bases, with 11 bases spanning the gap. This CDR3 region has 15 residues. This sequence originates from an adult with an advanced solid tumor such as melanoma, head and neck, liver or kidney cancer. The chain employs TRBV6-5 and TRBJ2-1, with D perhaps matching TRBD2 (6 bases). Material: CD4+ or CD8+ T cells sorted from blood, obtained in a trial of the OX40 agonist ivuxolimab. The CDR3 protein is CASSYRAGDYNEQFF. The CDR3 region has the DNA TGTGCCAGCAGTTACAGAGCGGGCGACTACAATGAGCAGTTCTTC.